This T cell receptor (beta chain) came from a study of T cell clones after liver transplantation. TCRdb's copy holds only in-frame clones and misses some; the assay was immunoSEQ multiplex PCR. The sample contains about 33,000 clones, around 94% of which appear only once. The CDR3 spans 17 residues. With 0 bases removed from V and 6 bases from J, the gap between germline ends came to 17 bases. The germline V gene encodes CDR1 MNHEY and CDR2 SMNVEV (reference sequence). The clonotype originates from a human patient who received a liver transplant. Among the T cells, some may be from the graft donor. The material sequenced was CD8+ T cells from blood, taken 12 months after liver transplant. The chain uses TRBV27 and TRBJ2-2, with a weak D call TRBD2 (6 bases). In DNA form, the CDR3 reads TGTGCCAGCAGTTTATCTACGGGACTCTCGGCGGCCGGGGAGCTGTTTTTT. This codes for CASSLSTGLSAAGELFF.